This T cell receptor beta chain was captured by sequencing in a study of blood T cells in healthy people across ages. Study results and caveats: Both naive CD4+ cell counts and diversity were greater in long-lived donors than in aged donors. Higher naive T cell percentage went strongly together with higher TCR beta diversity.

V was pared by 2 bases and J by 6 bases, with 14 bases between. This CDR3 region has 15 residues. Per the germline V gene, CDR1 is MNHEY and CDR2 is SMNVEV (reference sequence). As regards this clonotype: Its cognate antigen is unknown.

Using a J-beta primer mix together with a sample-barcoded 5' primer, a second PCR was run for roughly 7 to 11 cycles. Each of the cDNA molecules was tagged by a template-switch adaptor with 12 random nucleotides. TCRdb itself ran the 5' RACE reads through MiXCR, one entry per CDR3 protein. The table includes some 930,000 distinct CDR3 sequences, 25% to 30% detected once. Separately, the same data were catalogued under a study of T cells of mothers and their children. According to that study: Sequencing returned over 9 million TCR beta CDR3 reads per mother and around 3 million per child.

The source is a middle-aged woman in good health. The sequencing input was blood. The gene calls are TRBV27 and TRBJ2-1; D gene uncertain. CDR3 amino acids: CASSLERAQTNEQFF. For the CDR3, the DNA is TGTGCCAGCAGTTTAGAGCGAGCCCAAACCAATGAGCAGTTCTTC.